This T cell receptor (beta chain) was documented in a study of CD8+CD57+ T cells in acquired aplastic anemia. This clonotype was recorded many times. TCR beta VDJ and CDR3 were profiled, and genomic DNA was the template. TCRdb analysed the reads with MiXCR anew, one entry per CDR3 protein. The sample comprises hundreds of thousands of distinct CDR3 sequences, 25% to 40% of which are singletons, and less than 0.85% rests with the top ten. CD8+CD57+ cell expansion, shown by flow cytometry, had occurred in the patients selected for sequencing. CDR1 and CDR2 (germline): SQVTM, ANQGSEA. This CDR3 region has 12 residues.

The sample comprised sorted CD4+, CD8+, or CD8+CD57+ T cells (not recorded which) from PBMCs. The J gene is TRBJ1-2, the V gene TRBV29-1, with TRBD1 as a possible D gene (6 bases). This receptor was taken from a human donor with aplastic anemia. The CDR3 reads CSGLGGYGGYTF. Here the CDR3 DNA reads TGCAGTGGGCTGGGGGGCTATGGGGGCTACACCTTC.